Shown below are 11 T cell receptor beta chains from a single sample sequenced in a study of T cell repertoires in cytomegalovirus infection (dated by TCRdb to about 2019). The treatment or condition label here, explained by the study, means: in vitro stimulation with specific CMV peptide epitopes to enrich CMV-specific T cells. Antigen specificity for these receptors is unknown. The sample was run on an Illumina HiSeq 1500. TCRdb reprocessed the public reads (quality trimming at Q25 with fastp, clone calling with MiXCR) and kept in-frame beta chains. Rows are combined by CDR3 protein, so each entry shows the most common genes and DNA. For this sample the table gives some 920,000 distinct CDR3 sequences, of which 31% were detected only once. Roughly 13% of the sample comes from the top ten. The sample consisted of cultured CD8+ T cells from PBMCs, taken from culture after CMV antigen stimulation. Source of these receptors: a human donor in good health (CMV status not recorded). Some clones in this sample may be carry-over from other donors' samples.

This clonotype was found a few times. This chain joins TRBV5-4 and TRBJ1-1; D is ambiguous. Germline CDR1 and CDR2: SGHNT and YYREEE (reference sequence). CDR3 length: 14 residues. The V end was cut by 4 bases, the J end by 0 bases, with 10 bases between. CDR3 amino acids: CASSGDRMNTEAFF. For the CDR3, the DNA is TGTGCCAGCAGCGGTGACCGAATGAACACTGAAGCTTTCTTT.

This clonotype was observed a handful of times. The CDR3 bases are TGTGCCAGCAGACCCGGACTAGCCGCCTACGAGCAGTACTTC. Protein product: CASRPGLAAYEQYF. The chain has TRBV27 and TRBJ2-7; 8 bases fit TRBD2. The CDR3 has 14 amino acids. The V and J ends lost 6 bases and 2 bases, in that order; junction bases with no gene match: 6. Germline V gene lookup returns CDR1 MNHEY and CDR2 SMNVEV (reference sequence).

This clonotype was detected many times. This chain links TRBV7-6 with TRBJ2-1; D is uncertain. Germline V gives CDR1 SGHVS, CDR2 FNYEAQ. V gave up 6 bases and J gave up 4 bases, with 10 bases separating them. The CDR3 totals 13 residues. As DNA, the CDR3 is TGTGCCAGCAGTACCGCGGAATACAATGAGCAGTTCTTC. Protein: CASSTAEYNEQFF. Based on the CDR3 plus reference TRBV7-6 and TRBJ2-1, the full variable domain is GAGVSQSPRYKVTKRGQDVALRCDPISGHVSLYWYRQALGQGPEFLTYFNYEAQQDKSGLPNDRFSAERPEGSISTLTIQRTEQRDSAMYRCASSTAEYNEQFFGPGTRLTVL.

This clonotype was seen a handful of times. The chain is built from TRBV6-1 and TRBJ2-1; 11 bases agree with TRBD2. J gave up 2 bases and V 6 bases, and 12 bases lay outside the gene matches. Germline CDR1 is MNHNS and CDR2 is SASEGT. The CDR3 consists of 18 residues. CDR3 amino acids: CASRRGLAGGSPYNEQFF. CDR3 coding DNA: TGTGCCAGCAGGAGAGGGCTAGCGGGGGGAAGTCCCTACAATGAGCAGTTCTTC.

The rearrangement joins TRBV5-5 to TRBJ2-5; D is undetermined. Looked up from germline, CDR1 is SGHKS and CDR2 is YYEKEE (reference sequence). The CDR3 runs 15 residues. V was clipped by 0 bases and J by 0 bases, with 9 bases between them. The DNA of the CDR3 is TGTGCCAGCAGCTTGGAAGGGTGGGACCAAGAGACCCAGTACTTC. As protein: CASSLEGWDQETQYF.

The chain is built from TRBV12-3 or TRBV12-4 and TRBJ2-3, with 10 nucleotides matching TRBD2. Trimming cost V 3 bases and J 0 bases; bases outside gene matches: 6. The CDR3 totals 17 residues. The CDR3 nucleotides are TGTGCCAGCAGTTTCGCGACTAGCGGGTCTAGCACAGATACGCAGTATTTT. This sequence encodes CASSFATSGSSTDTQYF.

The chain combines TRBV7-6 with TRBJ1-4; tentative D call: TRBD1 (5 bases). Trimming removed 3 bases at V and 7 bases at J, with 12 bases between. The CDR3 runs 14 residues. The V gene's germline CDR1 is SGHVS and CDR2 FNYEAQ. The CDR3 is CASSFDSLGEKLFF. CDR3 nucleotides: TGTGCCAGCAGCTTCGACAGCCTGGGTGAAAAACTGTTTTTT.

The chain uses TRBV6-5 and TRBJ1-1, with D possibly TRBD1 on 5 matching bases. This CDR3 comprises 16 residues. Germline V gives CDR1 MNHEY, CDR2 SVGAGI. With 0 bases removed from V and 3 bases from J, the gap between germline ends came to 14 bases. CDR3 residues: CASSYSWPGRYTEAFF. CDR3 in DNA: TGTGCCAGCAGTTACTCGTGGCCGGGACGATACACTGAAGCTTTCTTT.

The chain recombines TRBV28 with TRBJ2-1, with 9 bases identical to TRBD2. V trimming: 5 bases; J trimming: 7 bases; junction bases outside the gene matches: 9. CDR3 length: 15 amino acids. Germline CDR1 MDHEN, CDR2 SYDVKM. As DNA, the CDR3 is TGTGCCAGCAGTCCGTTAGCGGGGGAGGGGAATGAGCAGTTCTTC. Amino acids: CASSPLAGEGNEQFF. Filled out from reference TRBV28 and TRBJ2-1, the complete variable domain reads DVKVTQSSRYLVKRTGEKVFLECVQDMDHENMFWYRQDPGLGLRLIYFSYDVKMKEKGDIPEGYSVSREKKERFSLILESASTNQTSMYLCASSPLAGEGNEQFFGPGTRLTVL.

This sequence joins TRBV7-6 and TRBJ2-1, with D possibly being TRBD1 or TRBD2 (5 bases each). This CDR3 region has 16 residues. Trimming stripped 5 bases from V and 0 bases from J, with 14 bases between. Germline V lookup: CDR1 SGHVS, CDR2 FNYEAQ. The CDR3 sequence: CASSRRDLSSYNEQFF. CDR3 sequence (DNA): TGTGCCAGCAGCCGTCGGGACCTGAGCTCCTACAATGAGCAGTTCTTC.

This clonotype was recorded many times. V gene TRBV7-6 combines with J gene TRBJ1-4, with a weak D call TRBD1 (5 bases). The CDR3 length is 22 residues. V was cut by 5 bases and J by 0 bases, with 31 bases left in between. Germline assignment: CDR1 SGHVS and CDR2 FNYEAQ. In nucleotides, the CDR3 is TGTGCCAGCAGCCCCGACACCACCGAAGGGTTGGGACTCAGATCAACTAATGAAAAACTGTTTTTT. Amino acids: CASSPDTTEGLGLRSTNEKLFF.